This entry is about one TCR beta chain. This entry is derived from a study of blood T cell repertoires in COVID-19. As for the study in general: COVID-19 samples from acute and convalescent phases originated in the United States, Italy and Spain. Sample material is recorded as cDNA or gDNA derived from T cells, B-cell-depleted T cells, or PBMCs.

Per the authors' pipeline: Cell counts per sample came from amplifying reference gene primers. Sequencing used immunoSEQ multiplex PCR; TCRdb keeps in-frame clones, though not all of them. V, J and clone size were drawn from that table, and D and trimming were deduced from the DNA. The data hold about 32,000 clones, with just over 85% observed a single time. The receptor's source is an elderly woman with active or convalescent COVID-19. Sequencing was performed on peripheral blood.

The CDR3 here is CASSSTDYEQYF. The CDR3 bases are TGTGCCAGCAGCTCAACAGATTACGAGCAGTACTTC. The chain links TRBV11-3 to TRBJ2-7; D gene unclear. The length of the CDR3 is 12 residues. The germline gives CDR1 SGHNT, CDR2 YENEEA. Trimming took 4 bases from V and 4 from J, leaving 8 bases between them.